Listed below are T cell receptor beta chains from one sample, sequenced in a study of identical twins. One entry per CDR3 protein, called by TCRdb with MiXCR from the 5' RACE reads. The sample yields 1.5 million to 2 million distinct CDR3 sequences, roughly 35% seen once. The material sequenced was cord blood. These TCRs come from a newborn girl in good health. The CDR3 runs from the conserved cysteine through the conserved F or W. The D gene is left open where the match is weak. Size tells how often a clone was seen (once, few, many) or the class of an expanded clone, and some rows leave it out.

J	D	size	V	CDR3	DNA
TRBJ2-3	TRBD1	.	TRBV20-1	CSAADRVYGTDTQYF	TGCAGTGCAGCCGACAGGGTCTACGGGACAGATACGCAGTATTTT
TRBJ2-1	TRBD1	.	TRBV27	CASSARDSGNEQFF	TGTGCCAGCAGTGCCCGGGACAGCGGCAATGAGCAGTTCTTC
TRBJ1-6	.	few	TRBV5-5	CASSLRQENSPLHF	TGTGCCAGCAGCTTGCGACAGGAGAATTCACCCCTCCACTTT
TRBJ1-2	.	.	TRBV4-2	CASSQVSTGGGYTF	TGTGCCAGCAGCCAAGTCTCGACAGGAGGCGGCTACACCTTC
TRBJ2-1	TRBD1	once	TRBV20-1	CSARDEGAHNEQFF	TGCAGTGCTAGAGATGAGGGGGCCCACAATGAGCAGTTCTTC
TRBJ2-7	.	.	TRBV20-1	CSARERGASYEQYF	TGCAGTGCTAGAGAGAGGGGGGCGAGCTACGAGCAGTACTTC
TRBJ2-7	TRBD1	few	TRBV28	CASSLIGQGGRKRWNEQYF	TGTGCCAGCAGTTTGATTGGACAGGGTGGGCGGAAACGGTGGAACGAGCAGTACTTC
TRBJ2-5	.	.	TRBV5-1	CASSFNSQETQYF	TGCGCCAGCAGCTTTAACAGCCAAGAGACCCAGTACTTC
TRBJ2-3	TRBD2	.	TRBV14	CASSQVWWGSGIADTQYF	TGTGCCAGCAGCCAAGTATGGTGGGGTAGCGGGATCGCAGATACGCAGTATTTT
TRBJ1-2	.	.	TRBV2	CASSEDPPYGYTF	TGTGCCAGCAGTGAGGACCCGCCCTATGGCTACACCTTC
TRBJ1-2	TRBD1	.	TRBV2	CASRPGGNGYTF	TGTGCCAGCAGACCAGGGGGGAATGGCTACACCTTC
TRBJ2-1	.	.	TRBV4-2	CASSQDAGWGNEQFF	TGTGCCAGCAGCCAAGACGCGGGATGGGGCAATGAGCAGTTCTTC
TRBJ2-7	TRBD1	.	TRBV2	CASSEPRDSHEQYF	TGTGCCAGCAGTGAACCCCGGGACAGCCACGAGCAGTACTTC
TRBJ2-7	.	.	TRBV14	CTSSPQSYEQYF	TGTACCAGCAGTCCACAATCTTACGAGCAGTACTTC
TRBJ2-7	TRBD2	.	TRBV27	CASSLFSGAYEQYF	TGTGCCAGCAGTTTGTTTAGCGGGGCCTACGAGCAGTACTTC
TRBJ2-3	TRBD2	.	TRBV5-1	CASSLVLAGGRDTQYF	TGCGCCAGCAGCTTGGTACTAGCGGGAGGGCGAGATACGCAGTATTTT
TRBJ2-7	.	few	TRBV21-1	CASTSPIGTVVYEQYF	TGTGCCAGCACCTCACCCATCGGGACAGTCGTTTACGAGCAGTACTTC
TRBJ1-2	TRBD1	few	TRBV20-1	CSAGDTDRGPSGYTF	TGCAGTGCTGGAGATACAGACAGGGGGCCTTCTGGCTACACCTTC
TRBJ1-6	.	.	TRBV20-1	CSATGAGGLSPLHF	TGCAGTGCTACGGGGGCCGGAGGTTTGTCACCCCTCCACTTT
TRBJ2-2	.	.	TRBV20-1	CSARVRWPGELFF	TGCAGTGCTAGAGTCCGATGGCCCGGGGAGCTGTTTTTT
TRBJ1-2	TRBD1	.	TRBV2	CASSGLRGRDYGYTF	TGTGCCAGCAGTGGACTCAGGGGGCGCGACTATGGCTACACCTTC
TRBJ2-7	TRBD1	few	TRBV13	CASSSGGGFVSYEQYF	TGTGCCAGCAGCTCAGGGGGCGGTTTCGTCTCCTACGAGCAGTACTTC
TRBJ2-7	TRBD1	.	TRBV2	CASSDRDRVVYEQYF	TGTGCCAGCAGCGACCGGGACAGGGTTGTCTACGAGCAGTACTTC
TRBJ2-7	TRBD1	.	TRBV24-1	CATRTGLSYEQYF	TGTGCCACCAGGACAGGGCTCTCCTACGAGCAGTACTTC
TRBJ1-5	.	once	TRBV28	CASTTYRAYSNQPQHF	TGTGCCAGCACCACTTACAGGGCCTATAGCAATCAGCCCCAGCATTTT
TRBJ2-1	.	few	TRBV3-1	CASSQDQLGEQFF	TGTGCCAGCAGCCAAGATCAGCTCGGTGAGCAGTTCTTC
TRBJ2-2	.	.	TRBV7-8	CASSFSLRPSNTGEVFF	TGTGCCAGCAGCTTTTCCCTTCGTCCCTCGAACACCGGGGAGGTGTTTTTT
TRBJ2-4	TRBD2	.	TRBV6-1	CASSEVGASGILWEQYF	TGTGCCAGCAGTGAAGTTGGGGCTAGCGGGATTTTATGGGAGCAGTACTTC
TRBJ2-1	TRBD2	.	TRBV7-9	CASSFRTSRNDQFF	TGTGCCAGCAGCTTCCGGACTAGCCGAAATGATCAGTTCTTC
TRBJ2-3	TRBD1	.	TRBV6-5	CASGHGGQGPDTQYF	TGTGCCAGCGGTCACGGGGGACAGGGGCCAGATACGCAGTATTTT
TRBJ2-3	.	.	TRBV28	CASSLGRKRVSSTDTQYF	TGTGCCAGCAGCTTGGGAAGAAAGCGGGTTTCTAGCACAGATACGCAGTATTTT
TRBJ1-1	.	.	TRBV18	CASSRDIPNTEAFF	TGTGCCAGCTCACGTGACATACCGAACACTGAAGCTTTCTTT
TRBJ2-7	TRBD2	.	TRBV14	CASSDGSGVHEQYF	TGTGCCAGCAGCGATGGGAGCGGGGTTCACGAGCAGTACTTC
TRBJ2-7	.	.	TRBV29-1	CSVRNVTYEQYF	TGCAGCGTCAGGAACGTAACCTACGAGCAGTACTTC
TRBJ2-6	.	few	TRBV25-1	CASSTVGANVLTF	TGTGCCAGCAGTACGGTTGGGGCCAACGTCCTGACTTTC
TRBJ2-3	TRBD2	.	TRBV6-6	CASSHIGLAGTTDTQYF	TGTGCCAGCAGTCACATAGGGCTAGCGGGAACAACAGATACGCAGTATTTT
TRBJ2-3	.	.	TRBV12-3/TRBV12-4	CASSFSRRGLTDTQYF	TGTGCCAGCAGTTTTTCCCGCAGGGGCCTCACAGATACGCAGTATTTT
TRBJ2-7	TRBD1	few	TRBV20-1	CSGNRGNYNEQYF	TGCAGTGGAAACAGGGGGAACTACAATGAGCAGTACTTC
TRBJ1-2	.	few	TRBV6-1	CASSEEGVPSSNYGYTF	TGTGCCAGCAGTGAGGAGGGGGTGCCCTCCTCTAACTATGGCTACACCTTC
TRBJ1-2	.	few	TRBV12-3/TRBV12-4	CASSNRVGGYTF	TGTGCCAGCAGTAACAGGGTGGGAGGCTACACCTTC
TRBJ1-4	TRBD1	few	TRBV10-3	CAIPPRTGEGKLFF	TGTGCCATCCCCCCCCGGACAGGGGAAGGAAAACTGTTTTTT
TRBJ2-1	TRBD2	.	TRBV29-1	CSVGGAGGWNEQFF	TGCAGCGTTGGAGGAGCGGGAGGTTGGAATGAGCAGTTCTTC
TRBJ2-5	.	.	TRBV2	CSSSEATQYF	TGTTCCAGCAGCGAAGCCACCCAGTACTTC
TRBJ2-7	TRBD2	.	TRBV20-1	CSARVAGAVGSYEQYF	TGCAGTGCTAGGGTAGCGGGGGCCGTCGGATCCTACGAGCAGTACTTC
TRBJ1-1	.	.	TRBV6-2/TRBV6-3	CASRFDGITEAFF	TGTGCCAGCAGATTTGACGGGATCACTGAAGCTTTCTTT
TRBJ2-7	.	.	TRBV11-2	CASSLVGGPTYNEQYF	TGTGCCAGCAGCTTAGTGGGCGGACCTACCTACAATGAGCAGTACTTC
TRBJ2-3	TRBD2	few	TRBV12-3/TRBV12-4	CASGSRLADVTDTQYF	TGTGCCAGCGGATCCCGGCTAGCGGATGTCACAGATACGCAGTATTTT
TRBJ2-7	.	.	TRBV2	CASSESVSYNEQYF	TGTGCCAGCAGTGAATCGGTTTCCTACAATGAGCAGTACTTC
TRBJ2-3	.	few	TRBV5-1	CASSLEGLSGTDTQYF	TGCGCCAGCAGCTTGGAGGGACTGTCAGGCACAGATACGCAGTATTTT
TRBJ2-6	TRBD2	.	TRBV4-1	CASSQVAGGSGANVLTF	TGCGCCAGCAGCCAAGTGGCGGGAGGCTCTGGGGCCAACGTCCTGACTTTC
TRBJ1-4	TRBD1	few	TRBV5-1	CASSTRDSGEKLFF	TGCGCCAGCAGCACCCGGGACAGTGGGGAAAAACTGTTTTTT